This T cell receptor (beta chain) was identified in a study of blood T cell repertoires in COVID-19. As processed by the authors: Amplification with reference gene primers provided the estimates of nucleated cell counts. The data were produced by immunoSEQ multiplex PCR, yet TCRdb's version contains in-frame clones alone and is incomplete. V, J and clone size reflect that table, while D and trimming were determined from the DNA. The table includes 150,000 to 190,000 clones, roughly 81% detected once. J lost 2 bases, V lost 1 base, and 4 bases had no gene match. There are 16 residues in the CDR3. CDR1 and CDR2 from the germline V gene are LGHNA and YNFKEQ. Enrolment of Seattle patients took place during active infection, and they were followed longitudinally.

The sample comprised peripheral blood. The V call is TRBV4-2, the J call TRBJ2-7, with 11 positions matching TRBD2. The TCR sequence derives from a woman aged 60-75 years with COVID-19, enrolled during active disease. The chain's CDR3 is CASSQGETSGTYEQYF. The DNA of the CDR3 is TGTGCCAGCAGCCAAGGGGAGACTAGCGGGACCTACGAGCAGTACTTC.